This TCR beta chain emerged from a study of blood T cell repertoires in COVID-19. In the original workflow: Amplification from reference gene primers served as the basis for estimated nucleated cell counts. Here immunoSEQ multiplex PCR was the method, and the copy in TCRdb shows in-frame clones only, minus some. V and J calls plus clone size are reproduced from that table; the DNA served to infer D and trimming. The sample holds roughly 300,000 clones, 85% seen once. The receptor comes from a woman between 50 and 59 years old who had recovered from COVID-19. What was sequenced was PBMCs or T cells enriched from blood (not recorded which).

The CDR3 loop is CASSPPGTGSSPLHF. The CDR3 nucleotides read TGTGCCAGCTCACCCCCAGGGACAGGGTCTTCACCCCTCCACTTT. The V gene is TRBV18, the J gene TRBJ1-6; 9 nucleotides agree with TRBD1. The CDR3 extends over 15 amino acids. In germline, CDR1 is KGHSH, CDR2 LQKENI. V dropped 3 bases and J dropped 9; count of bases not matched to a gene: 6.